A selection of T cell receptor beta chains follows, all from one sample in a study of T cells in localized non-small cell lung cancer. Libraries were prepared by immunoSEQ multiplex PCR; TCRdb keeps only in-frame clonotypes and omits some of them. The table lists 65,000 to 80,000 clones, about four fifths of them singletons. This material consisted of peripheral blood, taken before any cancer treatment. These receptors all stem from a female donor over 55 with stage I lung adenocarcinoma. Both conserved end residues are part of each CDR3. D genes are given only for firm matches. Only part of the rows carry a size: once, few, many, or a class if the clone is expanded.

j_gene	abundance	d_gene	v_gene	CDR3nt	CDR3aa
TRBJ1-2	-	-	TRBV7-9	TGTGCCAGCTGTCCCGGGCCCGTGGCCAACTATGGCTACACCTTC	CASCPGPVANYGYTF
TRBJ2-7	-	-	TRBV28	TGTGCCAGCAAGAGAGCGGTCTCCTACGAGCAGTACTTC	CASKRAVSYEQYF
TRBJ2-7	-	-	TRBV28	TGTGCCAGCAGTCCACAGTACGAGCAGTACTTC	CASSPQYEQYF
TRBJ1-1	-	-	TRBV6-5	TGTGCCAGCAGTTATTTGCCTACTACTGAAGCTTTCTTT	CASSYLPTTEAFF
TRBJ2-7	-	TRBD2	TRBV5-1	TGCGCCAGCAGCTTGGTTTCGGGGGGGACCCTCTACGAGCAGTACTTC	CASSLVSGGTLYEQYF
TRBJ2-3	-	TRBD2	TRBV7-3	TGTGCCAGCAGCTTAGCGGGAGCAGCAGATACGCAGTATTTT	CASSLAGAADTQYF
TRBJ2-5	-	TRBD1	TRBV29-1	TGCAGCGTTGCAGGGGGCTGGATGGAGACCCAGTACTTC	CSVAGGWMETQYF
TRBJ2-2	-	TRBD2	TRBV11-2	TGTGCCAGCAGCTATACTAGCGGGGGTAACACCGGGGAGCTGTTTTTT	CASSYTSGGNTGELFF
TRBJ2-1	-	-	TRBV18	TGTGCCAGCTCACCGACAGCGCCTGGTCCACCGTACCGGGGGTCGGGGCGGGTAGGTAATGAGCAGTTCTTC	CASSPTAPGPPYRGSGRVGNEQFF
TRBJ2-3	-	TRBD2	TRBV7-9	TGTGCCAGCAGCCCGGGACTAGCGGGAAACTACGAGAGGGCAGATACGCAGTATTTT	CASSPGLAGNYERADTQYF
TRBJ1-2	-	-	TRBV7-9	TGTGCCAGCAGCTTACTAATAGGGAACTATGGCTACACCTTC	CASSLLIGNYGYTF
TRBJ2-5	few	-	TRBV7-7	TGTGCCAGCAGCTTAGGCCCTAGGGGGGTGGAGACCCAGTACTTC	CASSLGPRGVETQYF
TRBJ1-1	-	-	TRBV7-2	TGTGCCAGCAGCTTAGGTTTCCGCACGGACACTGAAGCTTTCTTT	CASSLGFRTDTEAFF
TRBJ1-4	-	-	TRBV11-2	TGTGCCAGCAGCTTGACAACTCCTAATGAAAAACTGTTTTTT	CASSLTTPNEKLFF
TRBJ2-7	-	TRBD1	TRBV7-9	TGTGCCAGCAGCTTAGACTGGGACAGGGTAAACGAGCAGTACTTC	CASSLDWDRVNEQYF
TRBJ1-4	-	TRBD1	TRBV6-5	TGTGCCAGCAGACCACCGGGACAGGGACGGGAAAAACTGTTTTTT	CASRPPGQGREKLFF
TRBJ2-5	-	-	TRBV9	TGTGCCAGCAGCTCCCGTGGTGGACAAGAGACCCAGTACTTC	CASSSRGGQETQYF
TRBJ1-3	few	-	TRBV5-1	TGCGCCAGCAGCTTGGGGACAGTGGGAAACACCATATATTTT	CASSLGTVGNTIYF
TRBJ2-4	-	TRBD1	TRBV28	TGTGCCTTCCTACAGGGGGCAGAGATTGAAGTCGGCAAAAACATTCAGTACTTC	CAFLQGAEIEVGKNIQYF
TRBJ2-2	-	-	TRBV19	TGTGCCAGTAGGAGGGTTCCCGGGGAGCTGTTTTTT	CASRRVPGELFF
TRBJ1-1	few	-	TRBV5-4	TGTGCCAGCAGCCGCACATCGGACACTGAAGCTTTCTTT	CASSRTSDTEAFF
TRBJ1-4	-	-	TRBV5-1	TGCGCCAGCAGCTTGGGCTTGAGGGACGCTAATGAAAAACTGTTTTTT	CASSLGLRDANEKLFF
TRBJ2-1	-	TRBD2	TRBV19	TGTGCCAGTAGTATAGGGTTAGCGGGGGGGCAGGGTGAGCAGTTCTTC	CASSIGLAGGQGEQFF
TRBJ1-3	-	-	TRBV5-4	TGTGCCAGCAGCTTGGCTGAACGGTCCTCTGGAAACACCATATATTTT	CASSLAERSSGNTIYF
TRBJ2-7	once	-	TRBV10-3	TGTGCCATCAGTGAAGGGCAACCCTACGAGCAGTACTTC	CAISEGQPYEQYF
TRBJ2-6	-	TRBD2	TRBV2	TGTGCCAGCAGGTCAGGGCTAGCGGGAGGGGCCAACGTCCTGACTTTC	CASRSGLAGGANVLTF
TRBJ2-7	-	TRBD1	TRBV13	TGTGCCAGCAGCCCGACAGGGTTTAGGTACGAGCAGTACTTC	CASSPTGFRYEQYF
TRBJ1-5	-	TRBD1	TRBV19	TGTGCCAGTAGTATACCGCAGGGGGGAGGCAATCAGCCCCAGCATTTT	CASSIPQGGGNQPQHF
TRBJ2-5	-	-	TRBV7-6	TGTGCCAGCAGCTTAGGTACGACCCAGTACTTC	CASSLGTTQYF
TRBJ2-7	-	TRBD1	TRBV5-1	TGCGCCAGCAGGATCGGTGGCCGGGACAGGTCAGCCGAGCAGTACTTC	CASRIGGRDRSAEQYF
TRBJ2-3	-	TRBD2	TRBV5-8	TGTGCCAGCAGCTTGGGACTAGCGGGAGGGCGTACGCAGTATTTT	CASSLGLAGGRTQYF
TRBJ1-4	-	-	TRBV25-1	TGTGCCAGCTCTGAAACGGTGTATAATGAAAAACTGTTTTTT	CASSETVYNEKLFF
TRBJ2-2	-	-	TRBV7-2	TGTGCCAGCAGCCTTGGTTGGGGGGTCGGGGAGCTGTTTTTT	CASSLGWGVGELFF
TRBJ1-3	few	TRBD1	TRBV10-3	TGTGCCATCAGTGATGTGGCAGGGGGTCGAAACACCATATATTTT	CAISDVAGGRNTIYF
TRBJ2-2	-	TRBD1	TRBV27	TGTGCCAGCTGTCCTTGGGACAGGGGGAACACCGGGGAGCTGTTTTTT	CASCPWDRGNTGELFF
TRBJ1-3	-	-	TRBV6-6	TGTGCCAGCAGTTCAGGGGCTGGAAACACCATATATTTT	CASSSGAGNTIYF
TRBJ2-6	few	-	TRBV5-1	TGCGCCAGCAGCTTCGGGGGAACTGGGGCCAACGTCCTGACTTTC	CASSFGGTGANVLTF
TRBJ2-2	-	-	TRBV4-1	TGCGCCAGCAGCCAAGGGGGACGGTTCACCGGGGAGCTGTTTTTT	CASSQGGRFTGELFF
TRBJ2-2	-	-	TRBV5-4	TGTGCCAGCAGCCTTCCGGTCACCGGGGAGCTGTTTTTT	CASSLPVTGELFF
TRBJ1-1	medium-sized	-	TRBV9	TGTGCCAGCAGCGGCAGAAATCAACGGACTGAAGCTTTCTTT	CASSGRNQRTEAFF
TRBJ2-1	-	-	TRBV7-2	TGTGCCAGCAGCTCTTCCATGGGAGCAGGGGCTCGGTTCTTC	CASSSSMGAGARFF
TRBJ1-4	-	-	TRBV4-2	TGTGCCAGCAGCCAAGTGGCAGGAAGGGGCCTTAATGAAAAACTGTTTTTT	CASSQVAGRGLNEKLFF
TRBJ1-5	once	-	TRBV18	TGTGCCAGCTCACCAACAGGGTCGCAAAATCAGCCCCAGCATTTT	CASSPTGSQNQPQHF
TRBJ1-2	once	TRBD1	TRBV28	TGTGCCAGCAGTTTATACAGGGGTGGGGGCTACACCTTC	CASSLYRGGGYTF
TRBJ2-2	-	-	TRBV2	TGTGCCAGCCGGGACAGCGGGCTAACCGGGGAGCTGTTTTTT	CASRDSGLTGELFF
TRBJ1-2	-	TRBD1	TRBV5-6	TGTGCCAGCAGTTATCACACAGGGGCGGGAGGCTACACCTTC	CASSYHTGAGGYTF
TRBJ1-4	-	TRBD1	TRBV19	TGTGCCAGTATCCTAACAGGGGGCAGGGATGAAAAACTGTTTTTT	CASILTGGRDEKLFF
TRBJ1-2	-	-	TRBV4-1	TGCGCCAGCAGCCAAGAAGGGGGGCGCTATGGCTACACCTTC	CASSQEGGRYGYTF
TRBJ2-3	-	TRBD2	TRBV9	TGTGCCAGCAGCGTAGTGGGGACTAGCGGGGGGGCAGATACGCAGTATTTT	CASSVVGTSGGADTQYF
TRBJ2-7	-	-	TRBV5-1	TGCGCCAGCAGCACCACCGGGGCGAGCTCCTACGAGCAGTACTTC	CASSTTGASSYEQYF
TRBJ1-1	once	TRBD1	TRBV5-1	TGCGCCAGCAGTTCCGGGACAGGGCTCCTGAACACTGAAGCTTTCTTT	CASSSGTGLLNTEAFF
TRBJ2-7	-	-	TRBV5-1	TGCGCCAGCAGCATACAAGGAGGCGAGCAGTACTTC	CASSIQGGEQYF